What follows are 14 T cell receptor beta chains derived from one specimen sequenced in a study of cytomegalovirus exposure and HLA in healthy donors. 60 Vbeta and 13 Jbeta primers were used in PCR. Clones were read by immunoSEQ multiplex PCR, and TCRdb kept only the in-frame ones, dropping some. In all, the sample yields about 140,000 clones. The sequenced sample was PBMCs. The receptors stem from a woman between 18 and 29 years old in good health and CMV-seronegative.

The J gene is TRBJ1-2, the V gene TRBV7-9; no firm D call. The length of the CDR3 is 12 residues. Trimming pared 3 bases from V and 4 bases from J, leaving 6 bases between. Germline V gene lookup returns CDR1 SEHNR and CDR2 FQNEAQ (reference sequence). In DNA form, the CDR3 reads TGTGCCAGCAGCTTCGGGTTCTATGGCTACACCTTC. Its translation is CASSFGFYGYTF.

This chain uses TRBV11-3 with TRBJ2-7, with TRBD2 matching over 11 bases. The V gene end was trimmed by 3 bases and the J gene end by 3 bases; junction bases not matched to a gene: 4. This CDR3 is built from 15 residues. The germline gives CDR1 SGHNT, CDR2 YENEEA. The CDR3 is CASSLIAGGFYEQYV. CDR3 sequence (DNA): TGTGCCAGCAGCTTGATAGCGGGAGGGTTCTACGAGCAGTACGTC.

This chain connects TRBV9 to TRBJ2-2; 9 nucleotides match TRBD2. The CDR3 runs 16 residues. The J segment lost 3 bases and the V segment lost 0 bases, leaving 3 bases of the junction unmatched. The germline V gene has CDR1 SGDLS and CDR2 YYNGEE. The CDR3 loop reads CASSVGLAVYTGELFF. The CDR3 nucleotides are TGTGCCAGCAGCGTAGGACTAGCGGTATACACCGGGGAGCTGTTTTTT.

The chain has TRBV6-6 and TRBJ2-5, with D tentatively TRBD2 (6 bases). CDR1 MNHNY and CDR2 SVGAGI come from the germline V gene (reference sequence). The V gene lost 4 bases and the J gene lost 2 bases, with 14 bases spanning the gap. The CDR3 totals 15 residues. CDR3 loop: CASSSTAGTQETQYF. For the CDR3, the DNA is TGTGCCAGCAGTTCCACCGCCGGGACTCAAGAGACCCAGTACTTC.

As to this clone: A read error may account for a junction end that differs from germline. The chain joins TRBV7-2 to TRBJ2-1; 12 bases fit TRBD2. Germline CDR1 and CDR2: SGHTA and FQGNSA. This CDR3 is 16 amino acids long. The CDR3 DNA reads as TGTGCCAGCGGCTTAGTCGGGACTAGCGGGTCCAATGAGCAGTTCTTC. Translation gives CASGLVGTSGSNEQFF.

The chain combines TRBV4-1 with TRBJ1-1; D is unresolved. With 0 bases removed from V and 1 base from J, the gap between germline ends came to 12 bases. The CDR3 loop spans 16 amino acids. Germline CDR1 and CDR2: MGHRA and YSYEKL. Here the CDR3 reads CASSQDSGRENTEAFF. For the CDR3, the DNA is TGCGCCAGCAGCCAAGATAGTGGGAGAGAGAACACTGAAGCTTTCTTT.

The CDR3 reads CATSGTSGSGDEQFF. The CDR3 DNA sequence: TGTGCCACCTCCGGGACTAGCGGGAGTGGCGATGAGCAGTTCTTC. V is TRBV10-3 and J is TRBJ2-1; 14 nucleotides align to TRBD2. Trimming took 10 bases from V and 8 from J; bases not matched to a gene: 10. Germline V gene sequence: CDR1 ENHRY, CDR2 SYGVKD. The CDR3 totals 15 residues.

The gene calls are TRBV30 and TRBJ2-1; D is uncertain. Per the germline V gene, CDR1 is GTSNPN and CDR2 is SVGIG (reference sequence). Trimming removed 2 bases at V and 10 bases at J, with 9 bases between. This CDR3 spans 11 amino acids. The CDR3 sequence is CAWSLAKEQFF. In DNA form, the CDR3 reads TGTGCCTGGAGTTTAGCTAAGGAGCAGTTCTTC.

The chain carries TRBV6-1 and TRBJ2-3; 9 bases line up with TRBD2. Germline CDR1 and CDR2: MNHNS and SASEGT. The CDR3 has 16 residues. V gave up 4 bases and J gave up 0 bases; unmatched junction bases: 5. In nucleotides, the CDR3 is TGTGCCAGCAGTGTGTCTAGCGGGACTAGCACAGATACGCAGTATTTT. The encoded protein is CASSVSSGTSTDTQYF.

The rearrangement links TRBV18 to TRBJ2-1; 10 bases map to TRBD2. Per the germline V gene, CDR1 is KGHSH and CDR2 is LQKENI. Germline trimming cut 0 bases from V and 12 bases from J; bases unmatched to any gene: 8. CDR3 length: 15 residues. CDR3 DNA sequence: TGTGCCAGCTCACCACCGAGCGGGAGGGCCGATTTGCAGTTCTTC. Translation gives CASSPPSGRADLQFF.

V is TRBV11-3 and J is TRBJ2-7; TRBD2 matches 8 bases. Looked up from germline, CDR1 is SGHNT and CDR2 is YENEEA. There are 14 residues in the CDR3. Trimming took 4 bases from V and 6 from J; bases not matched to a gene: 8. The CDR3: CASSSGTRLGEQYF. CDR3 DNA: TGTGCCAGCAGCTCCGGGACTAGGCTAGGCGAGCAGTACTTC.

The chain carries TRBV4-1 and TRBJ2-5; D remains unclear. V lost 0 bases to trimming and J lost 5 bases, with 16 bases between them. CDR3 length: 16 residues. In germline, CDR1 is MGHRA, CDR2 YSYEKL. CDR3 region: CASSQDGRHPGETQYF. For the CDR3, the DNA is TGCGCCAGCAGCCAAGATGGTAGGCACCCCGGGGAGACCCAGTACTTC.

The chain joins TRBV5-4 to TRBJ2-7; possible D gene TRBD2, 6 bases. V was shortened by 4 bases and J by 2 bases, with 13 bases between the two germline ends. Germline V gene data show CDR1 as SGHNT and CDR2 as YYREEE (reference sequence). The CDR3 totals 14 residues. The CDR3 region has the DNA TGTGCCAGCAGCCTCCCCGGGAGCCCCTACGAGCAGTACGTC. It yields the protein CASSLPGSPYEQYV.

The CDR3 sequence is CASSLGDRPRGYTF. As DNA, the CDR3 is TGTGCCAGCAGCTTGGGTGACAGGCCTCGTGGCTACACCTTC. V usage is TRBV5-8 and J usage is TRBJ1-2; tentative D call: TRBD1 (6 bases). The germline V gene encodes CDR1 SGHTS and CDR2 YDEGEE. CDR3 length: 14 amino acids. Trimming removed 0 bases at V and 7 bases at J, with 13 bases between.